This T cell receptor (beta chain) comes out of a study of beta chain features in type 1 diabetes. Study-wide results and limits: Moderately but significantly shorter TCRB CDR3s were found in Type 1 diabetes patients in all four CD4+ subsets. The similarity of naive, central memory and Treg TCRB repertoires appeared greater among patients than among healthy donors. PCR could preferentially amplify shorter templates, alike in patients and controls. Insertions at VDJ junctions were less frequent in type 1 diabetes patients. These patients also deleted more nucleotides at the same junctions.

The entirety of the isolated RNA underwent reverse transcription, so expressed TCRB transcripts were sequenced. Produced via immunoSEQ multiplex PCR; TCRdb's table is partial and in-frame only. The sample shows about 340,000 clones, approximately 9.9% of them seen only once. CD4+ naive, central memory, regulatory and stem cell-like memory cells were sorted via CD45RO/CCR7/CD25/CD127/CD95/CD27. This clone has a handful of counts. Antigen: not known. J gave up 8 bases and V 1 base, and 7 bases lay outside the gene matches. The CDR3 covers 14 residues. The germline gives CDR1 SNHLY, CDR2 FYNNEI. This chain joins TRBV2 and TRBJ1-2; 7 positions agree with TRBD1. The TCR sequence derives from a man aged 25-45 years with type 1 diabetes. The sequenced sample consisted of central memory CD4+ T cells from blood. CDR3 sequence (DNA): TGTGCCAGCAGTGAAGTAACAGGGGCTGAAGGCTACACCTTC. It specifies CASSEVTGAEGYTF.